Listed here are 30 T cell receptor beta chains from one sample, sequenced in a study of T cells expressing NK-cell markers. TCRdb reprocessed the 5' RACE reads, with one entry per CDR3 protein and no DNA. The sample totals fewer than 300,000 distinct CDR3 sequences; its top ten clones hold 4% to 4.5%. Material: blood T cells: a sorted CD56 or NKG2C T cell subset, CD4+ or CD8+ T cells, or bulk PBMC T cells (not recorded which). All receptors derive from a woman aged 18 to 75 in good health.

The rearrangement links TRBV20-1 to TRBJ2-5; no DNA is available, so the TRBD2 call from TCRdb remains unchecked. In germline, CDR1 is DFQATT, CDR2 SNEGSKA (reference sequence). CDR3 length: 16 amino acids. CDR3 loop: CSAIGTSGGVKETQYF.

The chain recombines TRBV5-1 with TRBJ2-1; TCRdb's D gene call, TRBD2, goes unchecked for lack of DNA. The CDR3 consists of 15 residues. In germline, CDR1 is SGHRS, CDR2 YFSETQ. The CDR3 spells CASSLFPQSYNEQFF.

The V and J genes are TRBV6-5 and TRBJ2-7; TCRdb's D call of TRBD1 is untestable without DNA. The CDR3 covers 14 residues. From germline, CDR1 is MNHEY and CDR2 SVGAGI. CDR3 sequence: CASSYVTGDYEQYF.

This chain connects TRBV3-1 to TRBJ2-7; checking the TCRdb D call of TRBD2 is not possible without DNA. The length of the CDR3 is 14 residues. Per the germline V gene, CDR1 is LGHDT and CDR2 is YNNKEL (reference sequence). CDR3 protein: CASSHIGQITEQYF.

This chain links TRBV20-1 with TRBJ1-4; TCRdb calls TRBD1, which cannot be checked without DNA. The CDR3 is made up of 11 amino acids. Germline CDR1 and CDR2: DFQATT and SNEGSKA (reference sequence). CDR3: CSGGGREKLFF.

CDR3 protein: CASSRTGSEPQHF. The chain is built from TRBV13 and TRBJ1-5; TCRdb indicates TRBD1, and absent DNA this call remains unverified. This CDR3 contains 13 residues. CDR1 and CDR2 from the germline V gene are PRHDT and FYEKMQ (reference sequence).

The chain couples TRBV11-2 to TRBJ2-1; TCRdb returns TRBD1, unconfirmable since there is no DNA. CDR1 is SGHAT, CDR2 FQNNGV, per germline. There are 15 residues in the CDR3. CDR3 amino acids: CASTPVDRGRHEQFF.

The rearrangement links TRBV15 to TRBJ2-7; TCRdb lists TRBD1, though no DNA is available to test this call. Per germline, CDR1 LNHNV and CDR2 YYDKDF (reference sequence). The CDR3 has 17 residues. The CDR3 spells CATSRAGGGDRTYEQYF.

This chain's CDR3 is CASSQEGQGSYEQYF. V usage is TRBV3-1 and J usage is TRBJ2-7; TCRdb calls TRBD1, which cannot be checked without DNA. The CDR3 sequence is 15 residues long. Germline CDR1 and CDR2: LGHDT and YNNKEL (reference sequence).

The chain uses TRBV29-1 and TRBJ1-4. The CDR3 consists of 15 residues. The V gene's germline CDR1 is SQVTM and CDR2 ANQGSEA. The CDR3 sequence is CSVGRKGLEGEKLFF.

This chain joins TRBV6-5 and TRBJ2-3; checking the TCRdb D call of TRBD1 is not possible without DNA. Germline V gene sequence: CDR1 MNHEY, CDR2 SVGAGI. This CDR3 region has 15 residues. CDR3: CASSYTGGGTDTQYF.

V usage is TRBV7-2 and J usage is TRBJ2-3; TCRdb picks TRBD2, but there is no DNA to check that call. The CDR3 is made up of 12 amino acids. The V gene's germline CDR1 is SGHTA and CDR2 FQGNSA. CDR3 loop: CASSLTGPTQYF.

The CDR3 sequence: CASSSQGTEETQYF. This sequence joins TRBV5-1 and TRBJ2-5; TCRdb outputs TRBD1, but without DNA this stays unchecked. CDR1 SGHRS and CDR2 YFSETQ come from the germline V gene. The CDR3 has 14 residues.

The chain recombines TRBV7-3 with TRBJ2-2; TCRdb designates TRBD2, a call that cannot be tested without DNA. In germline, CDR1 is SGHTA, CDR2 FQGTGA. The CDR3 spans 16 residues. CDR3 protein: CASSTFSGGNTGELFF.

The CDR3 loop is CASRKTVNTEAFF. V is TRBV12-3 or TRBV12-4 and J is TRBJ1-1; TCRdb picks TRBD1, but there is no DNA to check that call. The CDR3 runs 13 residues.

V gene TRBV11-3 combines with J gene TRBJ2-1; TCRdb's D gene call, TRBD2, goes unchecked for lack of DNA. Germline loops: CDR1 SGHNT, CDR2 YENEEA. This CDR3 has 15 residues. The CDR3 loop is CASSRGVAGDNEQFF.

The J gene is TRBJ2-3, the V gene TRBV12-3 or TRBV12-4; TCRdb gives TRBD2 as the D gene, but with no DNA this cannot be confirmed. The CDR3 loop spans 15 amino acids. The CDR3 reads CASSPGGFSTDTQYF.

The V gene is TRBV2, the J gene TRBJ2-6; checking the TCRdb D call of TRBD1 is not possible without DNA. The germline gives CDR1 SNHLY, CDR2 FYNNEI. CDR3 length: 13 residues. This CDR3 is CASVGDGANVLTF.

The chain is built from TRBV21-1 and TRBJ2-7; lacking DNA, the TRBD1 call made by TCRdb goes unchecked. TRBV21-1 is designated a pseudogene. This CDR3 comprises 15 residues. The CDR3 protein is CASSKVGDRTYEQYF.

J is TRBJ2-3 and V is TRBV12-3 or TRBV12-4; TCRdb calls TRBD2, which cannot be checked without DNA. The CDR3 length is 12 residues. CDR3 residues: CASSRETDTQYF.

The chain employs TRBV9 and TRBJ2-1; TCRdb names TRBD1, which stays unverified in the absence of DNA. The CDR3 loop spans 16 amino acids. CDR1 is SGDLS and CDR2 is YYNGEE in the germline V gene. CDR3 protein: CASSRRWDRAYNEQFF.

The chain is built from TRBV5-1 and TRBJ2-7; TCRdb's D call of TRBD2 is untestable without DNA. In germline, CDR1 is SGHRS, CDR2 YFSETQ. The length of the CDR3 is 14 residues. This CDR3 is CASGSRAGAYEQYF.

The rearrangement joins TRBV21-1 to TRBJ2-2. TRBV21-1 is a known pseudogene. This CDR3 comprises 15 residues. CDR3 amino acids: CASSKEVVGVGELFF.

The gene calls are TRBV12-3 or TRBV12-4 and TRBJ2-1; TCRdb gives TRBD2 as the D gene, but with no DNA this cannot be confirmed. The CDR3 consists of 19 residues. The CDR3 is CASSFLRGVSLSSYNEQFF.

The chain employs TRBV5-5 and TRBJ1-2. The germline V gene encodes CDR1 SGHKS and CDR2 YYEKEE (reference sequence). The CDR3 length is 14 residues. CDR3 sequence: CASSLGGLDYGYTF.

This chain links TRBV6-1 with TRBJ1-2; the D gene TCRdb calls, TRBD1, cannot be checked with no DNA. This CDR3 spans 16 amino acids. Germline CDR1 and CDR2: MNHNS and SASEGT. CDR3 region: CASSRNRGRTNYGYTF.

This chain links TRBV20-1 with TRBJ1-1; TCRdb returns TRBD1, unconfirmable since there is no DNA. Germline V CDR1 and CDR2: DFQATT, SNEGSKA (reference sequence). The CDR3 length is 12 residues. CDR3: CSANRDSTEAFF.

The chain couples TRBV20-1 to TRBJ2-7; with no DNA, the TCRdb D assignment of TRBD1 cannot be verified. Germline CDR1 reads DFQATT; CDR2 reads SNEGSKA (reference sequence). The length of the CDR3 is 14 residues. The CDR3 here is CSATTGGLSYEQYF.

J is TRBJ2-3 and V is TRBV20-1; TCRdb's D call, TRBD1, is unchecked because there is no DNA. The CDR3 runs to 13 residues. CDR1 is DFQATT and CDR2 is SNEGSKA in the germline V gene (reference sequence). Here the CDR3 reads CSAPGPPTDTQYF.

The chain employs TRBV29-1 and TRBJ1-2. The germline gives CDR1 SQVTM, CDR2 ANQGSEA. The CDR3 consists of 14 residues. The CDR3 spells CSVEKDGANYGYTF.